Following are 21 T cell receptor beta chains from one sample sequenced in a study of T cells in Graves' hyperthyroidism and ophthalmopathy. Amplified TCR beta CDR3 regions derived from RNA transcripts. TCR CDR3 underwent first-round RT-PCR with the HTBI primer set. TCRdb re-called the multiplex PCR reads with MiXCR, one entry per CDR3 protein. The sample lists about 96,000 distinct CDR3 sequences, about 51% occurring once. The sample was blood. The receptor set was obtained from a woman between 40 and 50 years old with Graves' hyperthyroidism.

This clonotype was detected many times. The CDR3 here is CASRLSDRGYEQYF. CDR3 coding DNA: TGTGCCAGCCGTTTATCTGACAGGGGATACGAGCAGTACTTC. The rearrangement uses TRBV2 and TRBJ2-7; TRBD1 aligns across 8 bases. This CDR3 has 14 residues. Trimming took 8 bases from V and 4 from J; bases not matched to a gene: 10. Germline CDR1 and CDR2: SNHLY and FYNNEI.

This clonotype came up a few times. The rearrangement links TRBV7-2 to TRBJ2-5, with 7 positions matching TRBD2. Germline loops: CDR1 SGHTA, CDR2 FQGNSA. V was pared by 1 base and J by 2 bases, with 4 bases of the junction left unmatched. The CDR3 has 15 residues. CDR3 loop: CASSLGLARQETQYF. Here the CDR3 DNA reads TGTGCCAGCAGCTTAGGACTAGCACGGCAAGAGACCCAGTACTTC.

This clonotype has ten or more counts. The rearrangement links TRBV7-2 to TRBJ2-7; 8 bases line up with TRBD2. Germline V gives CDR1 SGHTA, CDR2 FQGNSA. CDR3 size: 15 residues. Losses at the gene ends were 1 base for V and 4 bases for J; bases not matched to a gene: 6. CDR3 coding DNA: TGTGCCAGCAGCTTAGTAGTAGCGGGAATGTACGAGCAGTACTTC. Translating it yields CASSLVVAGMYEQYF.

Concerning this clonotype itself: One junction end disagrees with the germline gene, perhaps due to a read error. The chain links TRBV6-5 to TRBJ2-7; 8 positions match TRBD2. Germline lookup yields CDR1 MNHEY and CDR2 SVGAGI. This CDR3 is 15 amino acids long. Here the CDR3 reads CAIGRGGFIIYEQYF. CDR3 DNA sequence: TGTGCCATCGGGAGGGGGGGCTTTATAATCTACGAGCAGTACTTT.

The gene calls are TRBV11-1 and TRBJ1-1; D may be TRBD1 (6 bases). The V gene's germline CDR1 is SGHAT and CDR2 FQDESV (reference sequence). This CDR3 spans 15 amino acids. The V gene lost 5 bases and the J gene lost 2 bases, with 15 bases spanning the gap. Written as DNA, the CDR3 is TGTGCCAGCAGCGTTTACGGGACACCAAACACTGAAGCTTTCTTT. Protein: CASSVYGTPNTEAFF.

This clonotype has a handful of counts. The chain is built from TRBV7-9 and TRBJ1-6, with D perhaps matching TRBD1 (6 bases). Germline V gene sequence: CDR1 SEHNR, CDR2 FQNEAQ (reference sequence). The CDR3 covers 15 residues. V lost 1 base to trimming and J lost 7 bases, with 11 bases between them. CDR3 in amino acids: CASSLEGGGNSPLHF. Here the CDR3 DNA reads TGTGCCAGCAGCTTAGAGGGGGGGGGAAATTCACCCCTCCACTTT.

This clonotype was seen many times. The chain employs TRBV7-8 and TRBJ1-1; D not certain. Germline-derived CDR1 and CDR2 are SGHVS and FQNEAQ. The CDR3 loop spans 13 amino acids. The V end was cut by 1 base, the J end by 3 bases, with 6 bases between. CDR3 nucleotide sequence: TGTGCCAGCAGCTTAGTCGAAGACACTGAAGCTTTCTTT. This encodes CASSLVEDTEAFF.

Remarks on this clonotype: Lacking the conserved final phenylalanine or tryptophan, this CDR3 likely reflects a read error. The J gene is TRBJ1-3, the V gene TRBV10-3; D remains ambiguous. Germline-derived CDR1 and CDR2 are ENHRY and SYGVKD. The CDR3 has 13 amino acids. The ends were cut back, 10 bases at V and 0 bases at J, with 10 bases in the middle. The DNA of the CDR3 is TGTGCCACTAAAGGGAGCTCTGGAAACACCATATATTCT. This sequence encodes CATKGSSGNTIYS.

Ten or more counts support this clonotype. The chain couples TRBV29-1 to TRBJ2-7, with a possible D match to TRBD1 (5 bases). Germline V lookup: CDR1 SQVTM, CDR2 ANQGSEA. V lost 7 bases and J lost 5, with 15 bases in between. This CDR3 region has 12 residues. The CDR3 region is CSARDDSHEQYF. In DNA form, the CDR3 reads TGCAGCGCCCGAGACGACAGTCACGAGCAGTACTTC.

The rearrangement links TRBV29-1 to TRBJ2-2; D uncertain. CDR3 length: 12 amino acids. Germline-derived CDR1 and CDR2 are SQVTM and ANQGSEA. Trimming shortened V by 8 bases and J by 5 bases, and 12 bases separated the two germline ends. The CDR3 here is CSLAVRTGELFF. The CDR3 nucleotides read TGCAGCTTGGCAGTGAGGACCGGGGAGCTGTTTTTT.

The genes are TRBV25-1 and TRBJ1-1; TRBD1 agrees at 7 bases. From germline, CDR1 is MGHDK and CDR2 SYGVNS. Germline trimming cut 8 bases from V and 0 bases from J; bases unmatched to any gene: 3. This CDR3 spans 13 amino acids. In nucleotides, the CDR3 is TGTGCCAGCTTCAGGGGGATGAACACTGAAGCTTTCTTT. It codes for CASFRGMNTEAFF.

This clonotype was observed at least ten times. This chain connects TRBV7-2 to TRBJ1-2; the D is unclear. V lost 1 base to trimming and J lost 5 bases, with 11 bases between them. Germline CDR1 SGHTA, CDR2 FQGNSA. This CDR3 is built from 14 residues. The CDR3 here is CASSLVAGPYGYTF. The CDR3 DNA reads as TGTGCCAGCAGCTTAGTTGCAGGTCCATATGGCTACACCTTC.

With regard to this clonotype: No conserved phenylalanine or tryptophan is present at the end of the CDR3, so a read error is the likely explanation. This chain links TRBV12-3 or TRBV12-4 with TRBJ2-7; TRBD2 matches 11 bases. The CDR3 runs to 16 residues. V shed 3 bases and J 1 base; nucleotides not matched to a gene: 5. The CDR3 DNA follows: TGTGCCAGCAGTTTTGGACTAGCGGGCAAATCCTACGAGCAGTACTCC. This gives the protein CASSFGLAGKSYEQYS.

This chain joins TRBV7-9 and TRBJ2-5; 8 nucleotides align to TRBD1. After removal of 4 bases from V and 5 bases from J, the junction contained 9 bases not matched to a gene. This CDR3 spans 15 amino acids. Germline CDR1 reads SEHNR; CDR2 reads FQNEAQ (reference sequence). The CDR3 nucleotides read TGTGCCAGCAGCTATGGACAGGGACGAACGGAGACCCAGTACTTC. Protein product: CASSYGQGRTETQYF. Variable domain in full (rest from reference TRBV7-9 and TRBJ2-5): DTGVSQNPRHKITKRGQNVTFRCDPISEHNRLYWYRQTLGQGPEFLTYFQNEAQLEKSRLLSDRFSAERPKGSFSTLEIQRTEQGDSAMYLCASSYGQGRTETQYFGPGTRLLVL.

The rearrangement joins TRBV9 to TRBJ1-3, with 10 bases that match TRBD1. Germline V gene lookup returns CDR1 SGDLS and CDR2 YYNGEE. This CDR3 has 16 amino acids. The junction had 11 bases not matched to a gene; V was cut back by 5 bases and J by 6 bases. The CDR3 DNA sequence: TGTGCCAGCAGGGACAGGGGGGCGACTGGCTTAAACACCATATATTTT. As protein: CASRDRGATGLNTIYF.

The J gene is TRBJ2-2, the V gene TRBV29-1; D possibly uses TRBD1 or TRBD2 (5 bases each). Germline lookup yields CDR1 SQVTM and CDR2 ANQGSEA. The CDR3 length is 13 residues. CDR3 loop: CTRGRNHTGELFF. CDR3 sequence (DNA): TGCACCCGGGGCCGCAATCACACCGGGGAGCTGTTTTTT.

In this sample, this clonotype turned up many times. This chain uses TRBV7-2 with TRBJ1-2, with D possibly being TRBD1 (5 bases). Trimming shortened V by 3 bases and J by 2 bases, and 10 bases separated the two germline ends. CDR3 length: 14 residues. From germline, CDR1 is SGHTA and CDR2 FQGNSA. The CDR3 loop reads CASSFWEGNYGYTF. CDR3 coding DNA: TGTGCCAGCAGCTTTTGGGAGGGGAACTATGGCTACACCTTC.

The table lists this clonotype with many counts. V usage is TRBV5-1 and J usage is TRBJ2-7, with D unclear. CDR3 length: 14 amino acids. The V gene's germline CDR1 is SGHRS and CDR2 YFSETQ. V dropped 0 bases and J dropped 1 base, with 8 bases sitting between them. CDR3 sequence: CASSLAPESYEQYF. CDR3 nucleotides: TGCGCCAGCAGCTTGGCCCCGGAGTCCTACGAGCAGTACTTC.

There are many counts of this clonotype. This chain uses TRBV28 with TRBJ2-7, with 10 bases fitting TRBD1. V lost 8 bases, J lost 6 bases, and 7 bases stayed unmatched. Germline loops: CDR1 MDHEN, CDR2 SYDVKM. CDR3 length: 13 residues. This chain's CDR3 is CASDRDRGSEQYF. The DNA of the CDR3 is TGTGCCAGCGACCGGGACAGGGGCTCCGAGCAGTACTTC.

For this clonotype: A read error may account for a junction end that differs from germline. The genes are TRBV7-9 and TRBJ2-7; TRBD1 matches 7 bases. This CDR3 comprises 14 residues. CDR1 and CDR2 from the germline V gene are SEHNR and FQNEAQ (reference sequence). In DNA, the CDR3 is TGTGCCAGCAGCTATGGACAGGAATCCTACGGGCAGTACTTC. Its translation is CASSYGQESYGQYF.

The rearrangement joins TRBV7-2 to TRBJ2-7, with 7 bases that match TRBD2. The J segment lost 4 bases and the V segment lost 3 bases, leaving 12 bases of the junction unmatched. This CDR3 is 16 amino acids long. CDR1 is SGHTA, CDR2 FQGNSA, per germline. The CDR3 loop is CASSLGSGRTGYEQYF. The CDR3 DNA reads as TGTGCCAGCAGCTTGGGTTCCGGGAGGACCGGATACGAGCAGTACTTC. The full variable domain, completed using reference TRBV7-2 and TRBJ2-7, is GAGVSQSPSNKVTEKGKDVELRCDPISGHTALYWYRQSLGQGLEFLIYFQGNSAPDKSGLPSDRFSAERTGGSVSTLTIQRTQQEDSAVYLCASSLGSGRTGYEQYFGPGTRLTVT.